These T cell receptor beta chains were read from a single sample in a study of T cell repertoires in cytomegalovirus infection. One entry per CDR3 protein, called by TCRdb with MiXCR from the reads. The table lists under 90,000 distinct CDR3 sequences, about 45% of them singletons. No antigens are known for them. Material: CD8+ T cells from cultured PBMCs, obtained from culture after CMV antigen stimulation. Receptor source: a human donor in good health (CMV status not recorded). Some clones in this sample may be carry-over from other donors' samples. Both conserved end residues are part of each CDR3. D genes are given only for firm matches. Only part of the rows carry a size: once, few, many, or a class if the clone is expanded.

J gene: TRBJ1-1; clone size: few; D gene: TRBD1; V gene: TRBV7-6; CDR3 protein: CASRRDSYPNTEAFF; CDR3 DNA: TGTGCCAGCAGACGGGACAGCTATCCGAACACTGAAGCTTTCTTT
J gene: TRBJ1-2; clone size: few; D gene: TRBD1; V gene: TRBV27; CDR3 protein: CASSGAGGNYGYTF; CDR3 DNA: TGTGCCAGCAGTGGGGCAGGGGGAAACTATGGCTACACCTTC
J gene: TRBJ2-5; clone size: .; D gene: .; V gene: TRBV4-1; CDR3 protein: CASSLVRGGQETQYF; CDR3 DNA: TGCGCCAGCAGCCTCGTACGAGGGGGCCAAGAGACCCAGTACTTC
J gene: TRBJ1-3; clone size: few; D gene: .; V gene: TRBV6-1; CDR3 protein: CASRLGGSSLLSGNTIYF; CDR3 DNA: TGTGCCAGCAGACTGGGGGGTTCATCTCTTCTCTCTGGAAACACCATATATTTT
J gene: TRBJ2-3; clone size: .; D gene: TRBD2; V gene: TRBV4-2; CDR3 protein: CASSQVASGSPTDTQYF; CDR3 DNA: TGTGCCAGCAGCCAAGTGGCTAGCGGCAGCCCCACAGATACGCAGTATTTT
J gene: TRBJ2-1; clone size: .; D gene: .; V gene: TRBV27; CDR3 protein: CASIGGTGEQFF; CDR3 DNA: TGTGCCAGCATTGGGGGGACGGGTGAGCAGTTCTTC
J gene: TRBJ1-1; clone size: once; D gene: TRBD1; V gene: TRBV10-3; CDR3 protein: CAISDTGAVTEAFF; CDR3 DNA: TGTGCCATCAGCGATACAGGGGCGGTAACTGAAGCTTTCTTT
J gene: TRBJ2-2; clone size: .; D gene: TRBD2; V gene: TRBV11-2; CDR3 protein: CASSIPGGAGELFF; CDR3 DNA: TGTGCCAGCAGCATCCCGGGGGGGGCCGGGGAGCTGTTTTTT
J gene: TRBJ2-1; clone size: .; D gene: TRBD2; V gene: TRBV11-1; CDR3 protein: CASSSNWLADSYNEQFF; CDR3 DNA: TGTGCCAGCAGCTCGAACTGGCTAGCGGACTCCTACAATGAGCAGTTCTTC
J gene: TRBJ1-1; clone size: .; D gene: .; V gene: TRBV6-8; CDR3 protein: CALQVSYMNTEAFF; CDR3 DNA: TGTGCCCTCCAGGTGTCTTACATGAACACTGAAGCTTTCTTT
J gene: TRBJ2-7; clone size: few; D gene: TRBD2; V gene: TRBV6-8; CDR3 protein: CASSYDRSSGRFYEQYF; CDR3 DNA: TGTGCCAGCAGTTACGATAGATCTAGCGGGAGATTCTACGAGCAGTACTTC
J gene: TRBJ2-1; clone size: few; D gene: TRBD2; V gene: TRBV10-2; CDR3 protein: CASYQRGPYNEQFF; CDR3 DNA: TGCGCCAGTTACCAGCGGGGTCCCTACAATGAGCAGTTCTTC
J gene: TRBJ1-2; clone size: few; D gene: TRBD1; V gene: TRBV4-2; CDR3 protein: CASSPQDRTDYGYTF; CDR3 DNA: TGTGCCAGCAGCCCCCAGGACAGGACGGACTATGGCTACACCTTC
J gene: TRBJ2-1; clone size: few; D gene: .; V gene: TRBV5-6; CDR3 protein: CASSSPRDSRTSRNEQFF; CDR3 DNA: TGTGCCAGCAGCTCCCCCCGGGACTCAAGAACCTCTCGCAATGAGCAGTTCTTC
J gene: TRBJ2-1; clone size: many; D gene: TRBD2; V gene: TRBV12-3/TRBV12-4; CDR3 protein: CASSPKGLAGEAYNEQFF; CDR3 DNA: TGTGCCAGCAGTCCCAAAGGACTAGCGGGAGAGGCCTACAATGAGCAGTTCTTC
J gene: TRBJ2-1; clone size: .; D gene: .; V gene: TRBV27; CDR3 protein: CASSLGVEQFF; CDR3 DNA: TGTGCCAGCAGTTTGGGGGTTGAGCAGTTCTTC
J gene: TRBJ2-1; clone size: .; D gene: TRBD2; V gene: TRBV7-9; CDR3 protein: CASSSPLGTSGTRYNEQFF; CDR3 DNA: TGTGCCAGCAGCTCTCCTCTAGGGACTAGCGGGACCCGCTACAATGAGCAGTTCTTC
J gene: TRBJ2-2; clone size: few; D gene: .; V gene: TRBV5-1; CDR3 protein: CASKVGPTGELFF; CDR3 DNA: TGCGCCAGCAAGGTTGGCCCCACCGGGGAGCTGTTTTTT
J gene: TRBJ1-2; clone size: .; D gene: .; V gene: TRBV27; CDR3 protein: CASSLPGRGNTF; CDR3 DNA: TGTGCCAGCAGTTTACCAGGGAGAGGCAACACCTTC
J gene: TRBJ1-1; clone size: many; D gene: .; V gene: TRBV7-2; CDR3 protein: CASSLWPRGEGLNTEAFF; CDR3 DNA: TGTGCCAGCAGCTTATGGCCCAGAGGGGAGGGCCTGAACACTGAAGCTTTCTTT
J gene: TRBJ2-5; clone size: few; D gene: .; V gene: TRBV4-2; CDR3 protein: CASSQTGTKFQAQYF; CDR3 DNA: TGTGCCAGCAGCCAAACGGGGACAAAATTTCAGGCCCAGTACTTC
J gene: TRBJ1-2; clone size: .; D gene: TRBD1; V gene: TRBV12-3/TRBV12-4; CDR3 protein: CASSWSGQGANGYTF; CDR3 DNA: TGTGCCAGCAGCTGGTCCGGACAGGGGGCGAATGGCTACACCTTC
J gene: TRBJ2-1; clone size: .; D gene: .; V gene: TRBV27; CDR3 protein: CASSASANNEQFF; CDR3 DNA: TGTGCCAGCAGTGCCAGCGCCAACAATGAGCAGTTCTTC
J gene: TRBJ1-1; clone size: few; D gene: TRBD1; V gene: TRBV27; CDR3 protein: CASSFHRQGANTEAFF; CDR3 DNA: TGTGCCAGCAGTTTTCATCGACAGGGGGCGAACACTGAAGCTTTCTTT
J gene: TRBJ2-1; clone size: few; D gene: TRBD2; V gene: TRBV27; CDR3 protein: CASSQGYLAGGRNEQFF; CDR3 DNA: TGTGCCAGCAGTCAAGGGTACTTAGCGGGAGGAAGGAATGAGCAGTTCTTC
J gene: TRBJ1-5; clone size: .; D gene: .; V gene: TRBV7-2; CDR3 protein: CASSSGRDSNQPQHF; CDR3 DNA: TGTGCCAGCAGCTCCGGGAGGGATAGCAATCAGCCCCAGCATTTT
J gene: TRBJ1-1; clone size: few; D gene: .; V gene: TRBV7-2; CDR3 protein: CASPNLNTEAFF; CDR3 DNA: TGTGCCAGCCCCAATCTGAACACTGAAGCTTTCTTT
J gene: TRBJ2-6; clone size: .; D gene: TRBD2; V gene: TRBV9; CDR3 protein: CASSAAGGSGANVLTF; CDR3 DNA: TGTGCCAGCAGCGCCGCGGGGGGGTCTGGGGCCAACGTCCTGACTTTC
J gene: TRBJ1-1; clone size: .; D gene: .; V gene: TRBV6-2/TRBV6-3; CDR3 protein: CASSYIGTEAFF; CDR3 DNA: TGTGCCAGCAGTTACATAGGCACTGAAGCTTTCTTT
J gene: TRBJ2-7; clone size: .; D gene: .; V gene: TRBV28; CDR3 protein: CASSPEWTQTYSYEQYF; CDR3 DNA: TGTGCCAGCAGTCCTGAGTGGACGCAGACCTACTCCTACGAGCAGTACTTC
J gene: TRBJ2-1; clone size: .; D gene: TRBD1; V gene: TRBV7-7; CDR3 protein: CASSSEDRGNEQFF; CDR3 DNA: TGTGCTAGCAGCTCGGAGGACAGGGGGAATGAGCAGTTCTTC
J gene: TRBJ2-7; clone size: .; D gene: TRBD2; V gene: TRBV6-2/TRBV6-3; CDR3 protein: CASSGGTSGSRYEQYF; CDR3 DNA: TGTGCCAGCAGTGGAGGGACTAGCGGGAGTCGCTACGAGCAGTACTTC
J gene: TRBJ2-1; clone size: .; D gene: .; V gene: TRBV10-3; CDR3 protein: CAISEENGESSYNEQFF; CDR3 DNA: TGTGCCATCAGTGAGGAGAACGGGGAGAGCTCCTACAATGAGCAGTTCTTC
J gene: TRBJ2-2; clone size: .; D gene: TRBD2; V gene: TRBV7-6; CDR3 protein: CASSRTSGGAPGELFF; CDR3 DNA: TGTGCCAGCAGCCGCACTAGCGGGGGGGCCCCCGGGGAGCTGTTTTTT
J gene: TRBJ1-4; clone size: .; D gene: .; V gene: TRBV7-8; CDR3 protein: CASSPNEKLFF; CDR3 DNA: TGTGCCAGCAGCCCTAATGAAAAACTGTTTTTT
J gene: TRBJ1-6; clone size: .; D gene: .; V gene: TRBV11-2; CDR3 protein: CASSSPPGDNSPLHF; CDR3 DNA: TGTGCCAGCAGCTCCCCCCCGGGGGATAATTCACCCCTCCACTTT
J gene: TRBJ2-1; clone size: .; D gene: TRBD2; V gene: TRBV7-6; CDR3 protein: CASSLEGTSGYNEQFF; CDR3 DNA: TGTGCCAGCAGCTTAGAGGGGACTAGCGGATACAATGAGCAGTTCTTC
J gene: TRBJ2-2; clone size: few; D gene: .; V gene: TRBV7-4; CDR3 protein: CASSNRGAGGASAHGELFF; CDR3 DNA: TGTGCCAGCAGCAATAGAGGGGCTGGGGGGGCTTCAGCCCACGGGGAGCTGTTTTTT
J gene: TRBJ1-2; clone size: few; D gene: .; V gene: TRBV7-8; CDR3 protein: CASSSTVRGYTF; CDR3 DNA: TGTGCCAGCAGCTCGACAGTTCGCGGCTACACCTTC
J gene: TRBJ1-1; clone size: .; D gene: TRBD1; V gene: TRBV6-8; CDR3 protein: CASIGQGRTEAFF; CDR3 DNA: TGTGCCAGCATAGGACAGGGGAGGACTGAAGCTTTCTTT
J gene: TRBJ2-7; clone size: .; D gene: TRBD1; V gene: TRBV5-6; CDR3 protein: CASSPGEVTGGESSYEQYF; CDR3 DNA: TGTGCCAGCAGCCCGGGGGAAGTAACAGGGGGCGAAAGCTCCTACGAGCAGTACTTC